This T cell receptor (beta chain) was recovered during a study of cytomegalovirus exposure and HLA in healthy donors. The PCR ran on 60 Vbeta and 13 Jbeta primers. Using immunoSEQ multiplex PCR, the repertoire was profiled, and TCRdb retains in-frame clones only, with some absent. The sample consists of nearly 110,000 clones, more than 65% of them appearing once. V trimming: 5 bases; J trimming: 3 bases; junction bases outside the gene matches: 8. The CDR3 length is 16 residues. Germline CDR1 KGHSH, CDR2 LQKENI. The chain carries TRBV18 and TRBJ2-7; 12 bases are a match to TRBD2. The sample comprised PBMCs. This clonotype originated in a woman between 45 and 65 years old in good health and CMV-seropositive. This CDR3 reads CASSSAPTSGGYEQYF. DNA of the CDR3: TGTGCCAGCTCATCCGCCCCGACTAGCGGGGGCTACGAGCAGTACTTC.